The 21 T cell receptor beta chains reported below all come from one sample, sequenced in a study of CD8 T cells in Susac syndrome. The authors reverse transcribed roughly 0.5 to 1 ug RNA with random hexamers. A single record per CDR3 protein comes from TCRdb applying MiXCR to the immunoSEQ multiplex PCR reads. The sample shows 80,000 or so distinct CDR3 sequences, approximately 96% of them seen only once. Material for sequencing was CD8+ T cells from PBMCs. The receptors shown here come from a human donor with Susac syndrome.

The V call is TRBV14, the J call TRBJ2-5, with TRBD1 as a possible D gene (5 bases). The V and J ends lost 1 base and 3 bases respectively, with 9 bases between them. CDR3 size: 14 residues. Germline V gene sequence: CDR1 SGHDN, CDR2 FVKESK. CDR3 nucleotide sequence: TGTGCCAGCAGCCAAGTATCAGGGAAAGAGACCCAGTACTTC. Its translation is CASSQVSGKETQYF.

J is TRBJ2-1 and V is TRBV12-3 or TRBV12-4; the match to TRBD2 covers 8 bases. This CDR3 comprises 13 residues. V was clipped by 7 bases and J by 7 bases; unmatched bases: 6. In nucleotides, the CDR3 is TGTGCCAGCACCCTAGCGGGTCCGAATGAGCAGTTCTTC. Translated: CASTLAGPNEQFF.

The V gene is TRBV29-1, the J gene TRBJ1-1, with D tentatively TRBD1 (6 bases). V shed 3 bases and J shed 4 bases, with 12 bases lying between them. The CDR3 covers 13 residues. The germline V gene has CDR1 SQVTM and CDR2 ANQGSEA. CDR3 in DNA: TGCAGCGTTGATGGGGGGCAGGTCACTGAAGCTTTCTTT. Its protein product is CSVDGGQVTEAFF. Supplemented by reference TRBV29-1 and TRBJ1-1, the full variable domain reads SAVISQKPSRDICQRGTSLTIQCQVDSQVTMMFWYRQQPGQSLTLIATANQGSEATYESGFVIDKFPISRPNLTFSTLTVSNMSPEDSSIYLCSVDGGQVTEAFFGQGTRLTVV.

CDR3 sequence: CASSVMSTDTQYF. The CDR3 DNA follows: TGTGCCAGCAGCGTAATGAGCACAGATACGCAGTATTTT. V usage is TRBV9 and J usage is TRBJ2-3; D is unresolved. Trimming removed 1 base at V and 0 bases at J, with 3 bases between. The germline CDR1 and CDR2 sequences are SGDLS and YYNGEE. The CDR3 contains 13 residues.

The chain is built from TRBV29-1 and TRBJ1-2, with D unclear. The CDR3 length is 11 residues. Trimming shortened V by 4 bases and J by 8 bases, and 11 bases separated the two germline ends. CDR1 is SQVTM and CDR2 is ANQGSEA in the germline V gene. CDR3 sequence reads: CSVVTRGGYTF. DNA for the CDR3: TGCAGCGTTGTGACCAGAGGCGGCTACACCTTC. Full variable domain (remainder filled in from reference TRBV29-1 and TRBJ1-2): SAVISQKPSRDICQRGTSLTIQCQVDSQVTMMFWYRQQPGQSLTLIATANQGSEATYESGFVIDKFPISRPNLTFSTLTVSNMSPEDSSIYLCSVVTRGGYTFGSGTRLTVV.

The chain employs TRBV29-1 and TRBJ2-7; 13 bases map to TRBD2. This CDR3 spans 14 amino acids. V lost 6 bases and J lost 4; bases outside the gene matches: 6. CDR1 is SQVTM and CDR2 is ANQGSEA in the germline V gene. The DNA for the CDR3 is TGCAGCGTCAGGACTAGCGGGAGTGTTTACGAGCAGTACTTC. Amino acids: CSVRTSGSVYEQYF.

This sequence joins TRBV29-1 and TRBJ1-5; 8 bases are shared with TRBD1. The CDR3 runs to 14 residues. V lost 5 bases to trimming and J lost 0 bases; unmatched junction nucleotides: 3. Per the germline V gene, CDR1 is SQVTM and CDR2 is ANQGSEA. The CDR3 is CSVIQGDSNQPQHF. The CDR3 DNA reads as TGCAGCGTTATACAGGGGGATAGCAATCAGCCCCAGCATTTT.

This rearrangement joins TRBV20-1 to TRBJ1-2; D is possibly TRBD1 (5 bases). CDR1 and CDR2 (germline): DFQATT, SNEGSKA (reference sequence). The CDR3 is made up of 16 amino acids. Deletions cut 0 bases from V and 6 bases from J, with 20 bases between. CDR3 residues: CSARDGGQTHGNGYTF. The CDR3 DNA reads TGCAGTGCTAGAGATGGCGGACAAACCCACGGGAATGGCTACACCTTC.

This clonotype came up a few times. The J gene is TRBJ1-6, the V gene TRBV27; D unclear. The CDR3 covers 13 residues. CDR1 and CDR2 (germline): MNHEY, SMNVEV (reference sequence). V was trimmed by 2 bases and J by 12 bases, leaving 11 bases between them. In DNA, the CDR3 is TGTGCCAGCAGTTTAGGACCCTGGGAACCCCTCCACTTT. Protein product: CASSLGPWEPLHF.

This sequence joins TRBV29-1 and TRBJ2-7; 11 positions agree with TRBD1. J gave up 4 bases and V 5 bases, and 4 bases lay outside the gene matches. This CDR3 comprises 13 residues. CDR1 and CDR2 (germline): SQVTM, ANQGSEA. The CDR3: CSVSRDRGYEQYF. The CDR3 nucleotides read TGCAGCGTTTCCCGGGACAGGGGGTACGAGCAGTACTTC.

The V gene is TRBV20-1, the J gene TRBJ2-2, with 10 bases lining up with TRBD2. The CDR3 is 16 amino acids. Unmatched junction bases numbered 4, after V lost 0 bases and J lost 3 bases. The V gene's germline CDR1 is DFQATT and CDR2 SNEGSKA (reference sequence). In DNA form, the CDR3 reads TGCAGTGCTAGAGATCTCCTAGCGGGAGACACCGGGGAGCTGTTTTTT. Its protein is CSARDLLAGDTGELFF.

The chain has TRBV7-8 and TRBJ2-5, with a weak D call TRBD2 (5 bases). The CDR3 loop spans 13 amino acids. The germline V gene encodes CDR1 SGHVS and CDR2 FQNEAQ. Trimming cost V 0 bases and J 5 bases, with 7 bases left between them. The CDR3 sequence is CASSLAGSETQYF. For the CDR3, the DNA is TGTGCCAGCAGCTTAGCGGGGAGTGAGACCCAGTACTTC. Full variable domain (rest looked up from reference TRBV7-8 and TRBJ2-5): GAGVSQSPRYKVAKRGQDVALRCDPISGHVSLFWYQQALGQGPEFLTYFQNEAQLDKSGLPSDRFFAERPEGSVSTLKIQRTQQEDSAVYLCASSLAGSETQYFGPGTRLLVL.

Notes on this clonotype: Relative to the germline gene, one junction end is altered; a read error may explain this. V is TRBV2 and J is TRBJ2-7, with D possibly being TRBD1 (5 bases). Per germline, CDR1 SNHLY and CDR2 FYNNEI. CDR3 length: 12 residues. CDR3 protein: CASREGVYEQYF. The CDR3 nucleotides are TGTGCCAGCAGGGAAGGGGTCTACGAGCAGTACTTC. Full variable domain (remainder filled in from reference TRBV2 and TRBJ2-7): EPEVTQTPSHQVTQMGQEVILRCVPISNHLYFYWYRQILGQKVEFLVSFYNNEISEKSEIFDDQFSVERPDGSNFTLKIRSTKLEDSAMYFCASREGVYEQYFGPGTRLTVT.

This clonotype is a singleton in its sample. For the CDR3, the DNA is TGTGCCAGCGGGAAGACAGGCCCCCAAGAGACCCAGTACTTC. Translating it yields CASGKTGPQETQYF. V and J are TRBV6-2 or TRBV6-3 and TRBJ2-5, with a possible D match to TRBD1 (6 bases). Germline CDR1 and CDR2: MNHEY and SVGEGT. This CDR3 is built from 14 residues. V lost 8 bases to trimming and J lost 1 base, with 14 bases between them.

This chain joins TRBV5-1 and TRBJ1-1, with D possibly matching TRBD1 (6 bases). Germline V gene data show CDR1 as SGHRS and CDR2 as YFSETQ. This CDR3 is 14 amino acids long. V lost 3 bases and J 1 base, leaving 10 bases between the germline ends. CDR3 coding DNA: TGCGCCAGCAGCTCAACAGGGCCGAACACTGAAGCTTTCTTT. Translation: CASSSTGPNTEAFF.

This clonotype was seen a single time. The rearrangement joins TRBV20-1 to TRBJ2-1, with D tentatively TRBD1 (6 bases). Trimming took off 6 bases at V and 2 bases at J, with 14 bases between the two ends. The CDR3 totals 14 residues. Germline V gene data show CDR1 as DFQATT and CDR2 as SNEGSKA (reference sequence). CDR3 DNA: TGCAGTGCGCCTACAGGGTCCACCTACAATGAGCAGTTCTTC. Protein product: CSAPTGSTYNEQFF.

The rearrangement joins TRBV29-1 to TRBJ1-2, with TRBD1 matching over 9 bases. This CDR3 spans 17 amino acids. Germline V gene data show CDR1 as SQVTM and CDR2 as ANQGSEA. V gave up 4 bases and J gave up 3 bases; unmatched junction bases: 15. In DNA form, the CDR3 reads TGCAGCGTTGGAAGCTGGGTACAGGGGGCCCCGGACTATGGCTACACCTTC. Amino acid sequence: CSVGSWVQGAPDYGYTF.

DNA of the CDR3: TGTGCCACCTCTCTAGTAAGCTCCTACAATGAGCAGTTCTTC. This translates into CATSLVSSYNEQFF. The chain has TRBV15 and TRBJ2-1; the D is unclear. Looked up from germline, CDR1 is LNHNV and CDR2 is YYDKDF (reference sequence). Trimming pared 8 bases from V and 0 bases from J, leaving 11 bases between. This CDR3 comprises 14 residues.

The chain links TRBV29-1 to TRBJ1-2; no reliable D call. Trimming stripped 0 bases from V and 8 bases from J, with 19 bases between. Germline loops: CDR1 SQVTM, CDR2 ANQGSEA. This CDR3 spans 15 amino acids. This CDR3 reads CSVEDAVGPARGYTF. The CDR3 DNA reads TGCAGCGTTGAAGATGCGGTCGGGCCCGCCAGAGGCTACACCTTC.

The chain links TRBV5-1 to TRBJ2-7; TRBD2 might be the D (6 bases). The CDR3 covers 13 residues. The germline CDR1 and CDR2 sequences are SGHRS and YFSETQ. The V end was cut by 4 bases, the J end by 4 bases, with 12 bases between. The CDR3 sequence: CASSPIAGYEQYF. CDR3 DNA: TGCGCCAGCAGCCCGATCGCGGGGTACGAGCAGTACTTC.

V and J are TRBV28 and TRBJ2-7; D gene uncertain. The CDR3 is made up of 15 amino acids. Trimming removed 5 bases from V and 4 bases from J, with 18 bases in between. CDR1 MDHEN and CDR2 SYDVKM come from the germline V gene. CDR3 loop: CASSKRWKGWYEQYF. The CDR3 DNA sequence: TGTGCCAGCAGTAAACGGTGGAAGGGTTGGTACGAGCAGTACTTC.